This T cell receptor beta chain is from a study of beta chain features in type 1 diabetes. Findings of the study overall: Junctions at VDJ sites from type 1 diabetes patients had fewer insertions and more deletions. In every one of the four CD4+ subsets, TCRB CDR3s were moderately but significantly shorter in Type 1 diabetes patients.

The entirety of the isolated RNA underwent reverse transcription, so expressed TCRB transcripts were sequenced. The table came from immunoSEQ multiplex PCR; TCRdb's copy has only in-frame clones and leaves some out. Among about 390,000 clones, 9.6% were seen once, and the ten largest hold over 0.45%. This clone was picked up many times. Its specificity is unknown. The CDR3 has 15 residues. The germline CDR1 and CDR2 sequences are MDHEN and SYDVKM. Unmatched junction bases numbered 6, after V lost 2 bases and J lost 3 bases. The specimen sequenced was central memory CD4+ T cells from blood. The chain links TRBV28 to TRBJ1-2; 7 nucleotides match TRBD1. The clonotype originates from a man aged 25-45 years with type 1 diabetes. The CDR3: CASSLPLTGHYGYTF. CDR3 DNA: TGTGCCAGCAGTTTACCCCTGACAGGGCACTATGGCTACACCTTC.